In this sample, the clone carrying this TCR beta chain turned up many times. Its antigen is currently unknown. From genomic DNA, TCR beta CDR3 was amplified by two-round multiplex PCR. Primers specific to each TRBV and TRBJ gene were used in first-round PCR. TCRdb processed the multiplex PCR reads anew with MiXCR; each CDR3 protein has one entry. This sample has fewer than 40,000 distinct CDR3 sequences, with 25% to 40% found just once. The data originate from a study of prognosis after radiotherapy for stage I lung cancer. Study as a whole: About five patients had oligometastatic NSCLC after surgical resection of the primary tumor, and 13 to 15 had newly diagnosed primary stage I lung tumors. Study-level results: Unique TCR clone counts fell after stereotactic body radiation therapy, median 10,088 versus 6,861. Patients developing distant metastases showed lower Shannon entropy after stereotactic body radiation therapy.

CDR1 SGHRS and CDR2 YFSETQ come from the germline V gene. The CDR3 is made up of 13 amino acids. With 5 bases clipped from V and 3 bases from J, the junction kept 5 bases outside the gene matches. The receptor comes from a donor aged 50 or older with non-small cell lung cancer. V usage is TRBV5-1 and J usage is TRBJ2-7; 7 positions agree with TRBD1. Sequenced here: PBMCs, sampled before or after stereotactic body radiation therapy (not recorded which). CDR3 region: CASSQTGYYEQYF. In DNA form, the CDR3 reads TGCGCCAGCAGTCAGACAGGGTACTACGAGCAGTACTTC.